The 18 T cell receptor beta chains in this list originate from one sample, sequenced in a study of shared clonotypes between healthy human individuals. Here immunoSEQ multiplex PCR was the method, and the copy in TCRdb shows in-frame clones only, minus some. This repertoire shows hundreds of thousands of clones, 96% found once; its top ten account for approximately 0.062%. Sequencing was done on a sample of naive CD4+ T cells sorted from blood. Subset indicated: CD45RA+ positively selected. The origin of the receptors is a woman aged 25 to 45 in good health.

The chain links TRBV18 to TRBJ2-3; 8 bases are shared with TRBD2. CDR3 length: 16 amino acids. V dropped 5 bases and J dropped 3; count of bases not matched to a gene: 10. In germline, CDR1 is KGHSH, CDR2 LQKENI. The CDR3 region is CASSEMAGGWTDTQYF. CDR3 in DNA: TGTGCCAGCTCAGAAATGGCGGGAGGATGGACAGATACGCAGTATTTT.

This chain joins TRBV6-1 and TRBJ1-3; D ambiguous. V was cut by 0 bases and J by 4 bases, with 1 base left in between. CDR3 length equals 12 residues. The germline V gene encodes CDR1 MNHNS and CDR2 SASEGT. CDR3 loop: CASSEAGNTIYF. CDR3 nucleotides: TGTGCCAGCAGTGAAGCGGGAAACACCATATATTTT.

The chain couples TRBV7-9 to TRBJ2-7; a weak D match, TRBD2 (6 bases). The V end lost 5 bases, the J end lost 4 bases, and 18 bases lay between the germline ends. The germline gives CDR1 SEHNR, CDR2 FQNEAQ (reference sequence). The CDR3 contains 15 residues. CDR3 in DNA: TGTGCCAGCAGCATAGGCCCTTGGGACTGGTACGAGCAGTACTTC. It encodes CASSIGPWDWYEQYF.

The J gene is TRBJ2-7, the V gene TRBV6-5; 8 bases align to TRBD1. Trimming cost V 5 bases and J 3 bases; bases outside gene matches: 6. This CDR3 is 14 amino acids long. The germline CDR1 and CDR2 sequences are MNHEY and SVGAGI. The chain's CDR3 is CASSRDRTDYEQYF. The CDR3 nucleotides are TGTGCCAGCAGTCGGGACAGGACGGACTACGAGCAGTACTTC.

The gene calls are TRBV19 and TRBJ2-7, with 11 positions matching TRBD2. The germline V gene has CDR1 LNHDA and CDR2 SQIVND (reference sequence). V shed 5 bases, J shed 7 bases, and the junction held 13 bases outside the gene matches. The CDR3 runs 16 residues. The CDR3 loop reads CASSSKPGLAEREQYF. The CDR3 DNA follows: TGTGCCAGTAGTTCAAAGCCGGGACTAGCGGAGAGGGAGCAGTACTTC.

The chain has TRBV18 and TRBJ2-7; D ambiguous. The CDR3 spans 13 residues. Germline CDR1 and CDR2: KGHSH and LQKENI. V was cut by 2 bases and J by 7 bases, with 12 bases left in between. CDR3 DNA sequence: TGTGCCAGCTCACCAGTGAGTTGGGGAGAGCAGTACTTC. Amino acids: CASSPVSWGEQYF.

The J gene is TRBJ1-5, the V gene TRBV2, with 7 bases matching TRBD1. Germline CDR1 SNHLY, CDR2 FYNNEI. Losses at the gene ends were 6 bases for V and 3 bases for J; bases not matched to a gene: 8. The CDR3 totals 15 residues. In nucleotides, the CDR3 is TGTGCCAGCAGCCGGGACAGCGGCGCCAATCAGCCCCAGCATTTT. Protein sequence: CASSRDSGANQPQHF. The full variable domain, in which reference TRBV2 and TRBJ1-5 provide the parts outside the CDR3, is EPEVTQTPSHQVTQMGQEVILRCVPISNHLYFYWYRQILGQKVEFLVSFYNNEISEKSEIFDDQFSVERPDGSNFTLKIRSTKLEDSAMYFCASSRDSGANQPQHFGDGTRLSIL.

The rearrangement uses TRBV9 and TRBJ2-7, with 10 bases that match TRBD2. Per the germline V gene, CDR1 is SGDLS and CDR2 is YYNGEE. V lost 4 bases and J lost 0; bases outside the gene matches: 4. This CDR3 has 15 amino acids. The CDR3 protein is CASSYGLADSYEQYF. CDR3 nucleotides: TGTGCCAGCAGCTACGGACTAGCGGACTCCTACGAGCAGTACTTC.

This chain uses TRBV19 with TRBJ1-2; D unresolved. Germline V gene sequence: CDR1 LNHDA, CDR2 SQIVND (reference sequence). Trimming left V 0 bases short and J 6 bases short, with 8 bases between. This CDR3 has 13 amino acids. DNA of the CDR3: TGTGCCAGTAGTATAGACGCGGGCAATGGCTACACCTTC. Translating gives CASSIDAGNGYTF.

As concerns this clone: At one boundary the junction diverges from the germline segment, which might be a read error. This rearrangement joins TRBV19 to TRBJ1-2; 7 bases align to TRBD1. There are 10 residues in the CDR3. Germline V CDR1 and CDR2: LNHDA, SQIVND (reference sequence). CDR3 sequence (DNA): TGTGCCAGTAGTGGCCGGGACAGATCCTTC. Translating it yields CASSGRDRSF.

The rearrangement joins TRBV27 to TRBJ1-2; no firm D call. CDR1 and CDR2 (germline): MNHEY, SMNVEV (reference sequence). This CDR3 has 14 amino acids. The V gene lost 5 bases and the J gene lost 4 bases, with 14 bases spanning the gap. CDR3 sequence: CASSPRIGLYGYTF. DNA of the CDR3: TGTGCCAGCAGTCCCCGGATTGGTCTCTATGGCTACACCTTC.

V and J are TRBV7-2 and TRBJ1-4; 10 bases match TRBD1. Germline values: CDR1 SGHTA, CDR2 FQGNSA. V gave up 2 bases and J gave up 8 bases; unmatched junction bases: 8. The CDR3 has 16 amino acids. CDR3 loop: CASSLRGTGDREKLFF. The CDR3 DNA reads TGTGCCAGCAGCTTAAGGGGGACAGGGGACCGGGAAAAACTGTTTTTT.

J is TRBJ1-1 and V is TRBV28, with 7 bases lining up with TRBD1. The germline V gene encodes CDR1 MDHEN and CDR2 SYDVKM. J was trimmed by 2 bases and V by 6 bases; bases with no gene match: 12. The CDR3 has 16 amino acids. CDR3 region: CASSPGGIQLNTEAFF. The CDR3 DNA reads as TGTGCCAGCAGCCCAGGGGGGATTCAGCTCAACACTGAAGCTTTCTTT.

With regard to this clone: Additional DNA sequences in this sample encode the identical CDR3. V is TRBV19 and J is TRBJ2-1; weak D call: TRBD2 (5 bases). CDR3 length equals 15 residues. V gave up 6 bases and J gave up 1 base, with 13 bases separating them. In germline, CDR1 is LNHDA, CDR2 SQIVND (reference sequence). In nucleotides, the CDR3 is TGTGCCAGTAGCACGAGCGGAGTATCCTACAATGAGCAGTTCTTC. It encodes CASSTSGVSYNEQFF.

CDR3: CASSQHSGRSSYEQYF. Written as DNA, the CDR3 is TGCGCCAGCAGCCAACACAGTGGCCGAAGCTCCTACGAGCAGTACTTC. The chain couples TRBV4-1 to TRBJ2-7; no clear D gene. V was clipped by 2 bases and J by 0 bases, with 14 bases between them. The CDR3 is 16 residues long. Germline V gene data show CDR1 as MGHRA and CDR2 as YSYEKL.

V gene TRBV19 combines with J gene TRBJ2-4, with unresolved D. The CDR3 extends over 15 amino acids. The germline V gene encodes CDR1 LNHDA and CDR2 SQIVND (reference sequence). V lost 7 bases to trimming and J lost 3 bases, with 16 bases between them. This chain's CDR3 is CASKEFGWGKNIQYF. CDR3 nucleotides: TGTGCCAGTAAGGAGTTTGGTTGGGGCAAAAACATTCAGTACTTC.

The rearrangement links TRBV19 to TRBJ1-5; 8 nucleotides match TRBD1. Germline V gene lookup returns CDR1 LNHDA and CDR2 SQIVND (reference sequence). CDR3 length equals 13 residues. J lost 4 bases, V lost 7 bases, and 3 bases had no gene match. Written as DNA, the CDR3 is TGTGCCAGTACGGGACAGGTAAATCAGCCCCAGCATTTT. Its translation is CASTGQVNQPQHF.

The chain joins TRBV5-4 to TRBJ2-7; maybe TRBD2 (6 bases). This CDR3 has 13 amino acids. Trimming stripped 4 bases from V and 2 bases from J, with 10 bases between. Looked up from germline, CDR1 is SGHNT and CDR2 is YYREEE (reference sequence). The CDR3 sequence is CASSIRGAYEQYF. The CDR3 coding sequence is TGTGCCAGCAGCATCCGCGGGGCCTACGAGCAGTACTTC.